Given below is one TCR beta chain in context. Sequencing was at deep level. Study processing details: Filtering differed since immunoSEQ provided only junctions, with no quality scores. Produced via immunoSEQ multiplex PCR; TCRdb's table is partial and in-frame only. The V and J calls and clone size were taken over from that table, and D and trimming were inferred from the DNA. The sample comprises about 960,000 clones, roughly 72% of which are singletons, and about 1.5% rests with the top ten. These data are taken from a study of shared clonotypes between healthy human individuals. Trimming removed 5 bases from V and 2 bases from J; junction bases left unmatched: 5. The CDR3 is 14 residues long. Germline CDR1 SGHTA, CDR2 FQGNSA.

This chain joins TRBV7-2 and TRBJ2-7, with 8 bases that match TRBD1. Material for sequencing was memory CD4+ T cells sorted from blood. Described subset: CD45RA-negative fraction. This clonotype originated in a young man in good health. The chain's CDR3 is CASSLQDRAYEQYF. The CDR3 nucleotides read TGTGCCAGCAGCCTCCAGGACAGGGCCTACGAGCAGTACTTC.